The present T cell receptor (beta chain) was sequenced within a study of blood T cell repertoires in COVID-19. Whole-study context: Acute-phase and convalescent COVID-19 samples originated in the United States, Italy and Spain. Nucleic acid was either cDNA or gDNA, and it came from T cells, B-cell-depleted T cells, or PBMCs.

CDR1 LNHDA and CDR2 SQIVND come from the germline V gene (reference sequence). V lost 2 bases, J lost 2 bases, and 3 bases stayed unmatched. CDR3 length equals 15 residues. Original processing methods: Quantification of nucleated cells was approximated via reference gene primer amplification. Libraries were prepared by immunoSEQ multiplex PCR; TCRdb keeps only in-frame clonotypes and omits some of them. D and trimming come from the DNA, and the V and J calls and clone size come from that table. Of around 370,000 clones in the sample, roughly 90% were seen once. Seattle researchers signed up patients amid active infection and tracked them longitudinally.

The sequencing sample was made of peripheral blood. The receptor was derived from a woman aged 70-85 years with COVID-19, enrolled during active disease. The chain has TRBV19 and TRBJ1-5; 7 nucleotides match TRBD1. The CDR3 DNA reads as TGTGCCAGTAGTATAACCAGGGGGGGCAATCAGCCCCAGCATTTT. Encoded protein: CASSITRGGNQPQHF.